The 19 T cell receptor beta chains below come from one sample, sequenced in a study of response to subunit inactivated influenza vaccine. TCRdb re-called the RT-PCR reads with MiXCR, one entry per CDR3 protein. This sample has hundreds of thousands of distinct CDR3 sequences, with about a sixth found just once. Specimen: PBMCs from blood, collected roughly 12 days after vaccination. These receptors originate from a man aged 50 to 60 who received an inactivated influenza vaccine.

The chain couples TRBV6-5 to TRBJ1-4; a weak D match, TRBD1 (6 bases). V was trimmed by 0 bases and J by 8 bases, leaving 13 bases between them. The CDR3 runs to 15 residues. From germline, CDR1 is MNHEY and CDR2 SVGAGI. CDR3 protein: CASSYSGAVREKLFF. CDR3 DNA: TGTGCCAGCAGTTACTCGGGGGCGGTAAGGGAAAAACTGTTTTTT.

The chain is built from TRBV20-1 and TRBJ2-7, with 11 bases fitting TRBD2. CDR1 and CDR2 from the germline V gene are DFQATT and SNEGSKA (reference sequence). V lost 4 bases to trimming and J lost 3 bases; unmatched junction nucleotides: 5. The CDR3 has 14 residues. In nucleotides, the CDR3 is TGCAGTGCTACCCCCGGGACTAGCGGCTACGAGCAGTACTTC. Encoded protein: CSATPGTSGYEQYF.

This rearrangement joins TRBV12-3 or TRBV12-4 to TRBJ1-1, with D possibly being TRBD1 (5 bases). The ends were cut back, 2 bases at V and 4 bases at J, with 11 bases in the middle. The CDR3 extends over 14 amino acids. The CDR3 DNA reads TGTGCCAGCAGTTTACAGGGAGGGGCCACTGAAGCTTTCTTT. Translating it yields CASSLQGGATEAFF.

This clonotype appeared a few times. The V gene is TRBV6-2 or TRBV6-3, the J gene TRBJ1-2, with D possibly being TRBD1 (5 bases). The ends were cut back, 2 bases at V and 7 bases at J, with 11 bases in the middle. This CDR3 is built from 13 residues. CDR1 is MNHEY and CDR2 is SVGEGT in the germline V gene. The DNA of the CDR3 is TGTGCCAGCAGTTACGGGGGACTACGTGGCTACACCTTC. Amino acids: CASSYGGLRGYTF.

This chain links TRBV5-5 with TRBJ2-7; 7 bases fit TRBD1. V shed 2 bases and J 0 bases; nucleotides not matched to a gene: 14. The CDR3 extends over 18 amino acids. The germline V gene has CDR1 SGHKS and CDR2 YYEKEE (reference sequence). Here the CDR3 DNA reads TGTGCCAGCAGCTTCGGGTCAAGGGGGCGTCCGGACTCCTACGAGCAGTACTTC. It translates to CASSFGSRGRPDSYEQYF.

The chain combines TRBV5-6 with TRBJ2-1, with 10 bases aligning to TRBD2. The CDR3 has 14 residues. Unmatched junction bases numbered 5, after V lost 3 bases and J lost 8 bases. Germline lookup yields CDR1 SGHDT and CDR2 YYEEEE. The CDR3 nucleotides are TGTGCCAGCAGCTCGGGACTAGCGATCGATGAGCAGTTCTTC. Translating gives CASSSGLAIDEQFF. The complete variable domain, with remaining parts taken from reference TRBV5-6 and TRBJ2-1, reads DAGVTQSPTHLIKTRGQQVTLRCSPKSGHDTVSWYQQALGQGPQFIFQYYEEEERQRGNFPDRFSGHQFPNYSSELNVNALLLGDSALYLCASSSGLAIDEQFFGPGTRLTVL.

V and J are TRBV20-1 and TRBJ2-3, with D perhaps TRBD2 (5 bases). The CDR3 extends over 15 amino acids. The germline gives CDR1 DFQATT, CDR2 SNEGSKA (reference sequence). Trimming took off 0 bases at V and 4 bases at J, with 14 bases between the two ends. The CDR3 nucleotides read TGCAGTGCTAGAGATTTGCGCAGAGGGCCAGATACGCAGTATTTT. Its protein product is CSARDLRRGPDTQYF.

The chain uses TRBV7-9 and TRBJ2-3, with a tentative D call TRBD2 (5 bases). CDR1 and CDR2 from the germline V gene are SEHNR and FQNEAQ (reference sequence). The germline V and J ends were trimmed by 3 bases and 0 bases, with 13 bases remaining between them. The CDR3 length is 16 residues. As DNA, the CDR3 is TGTGCCAGCAGCTTCGGGCGGGCCCGAAGCACAGATACGCAGTATTTT. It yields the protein CASSFGRARSTDTQYF.

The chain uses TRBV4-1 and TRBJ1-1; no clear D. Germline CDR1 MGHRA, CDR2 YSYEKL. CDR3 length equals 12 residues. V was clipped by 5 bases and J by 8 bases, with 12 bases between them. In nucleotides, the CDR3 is TGCGCCAGCAGCACTCCACCCCAGGAAGCTTTCTTT. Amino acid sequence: CASSTPPQEAFF.

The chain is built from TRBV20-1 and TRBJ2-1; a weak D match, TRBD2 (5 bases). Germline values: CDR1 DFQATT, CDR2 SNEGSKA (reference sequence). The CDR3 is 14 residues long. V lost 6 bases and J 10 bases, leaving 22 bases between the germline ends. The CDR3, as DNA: TGCAGTGCGTTAGAGGGTAGCACGGTCAGGGAGCAGTTCTTC. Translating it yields CSALEGSTVREQFF.

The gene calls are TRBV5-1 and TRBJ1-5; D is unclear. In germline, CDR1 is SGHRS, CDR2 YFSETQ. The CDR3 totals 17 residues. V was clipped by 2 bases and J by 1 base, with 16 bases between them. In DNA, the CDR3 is TGCGCCAGCAGCTTTGGTCACGCCCTGGTAAGCAATCAGCCCCAGCATTTT. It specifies CASSFGHALVSNQPQHF.

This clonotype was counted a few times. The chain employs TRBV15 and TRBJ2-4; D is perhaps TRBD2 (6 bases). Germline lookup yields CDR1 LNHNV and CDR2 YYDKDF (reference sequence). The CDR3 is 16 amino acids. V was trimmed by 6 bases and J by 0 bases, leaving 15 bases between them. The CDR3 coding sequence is TGTGCCACCAGTCCTAGCGTTTATCTAGCCAAAAACATTCAGTACTTC. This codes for CATSPSVYLAKNIQYF.

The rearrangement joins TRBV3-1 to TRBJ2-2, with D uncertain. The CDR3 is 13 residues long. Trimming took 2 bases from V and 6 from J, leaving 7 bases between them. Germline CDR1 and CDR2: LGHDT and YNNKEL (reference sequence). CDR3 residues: CASSQTGPGELFF. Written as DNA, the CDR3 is TGTGCCAGCAGCCAAACTGGTCCCGGGGAGCTGTTTTTT.

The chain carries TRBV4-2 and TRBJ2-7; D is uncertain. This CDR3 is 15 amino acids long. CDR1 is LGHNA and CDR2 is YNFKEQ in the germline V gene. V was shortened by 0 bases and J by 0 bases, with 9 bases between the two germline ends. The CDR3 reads CASSQERQVSYEQYF. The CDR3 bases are TGTGCCAGCAGCCAAGAGAGGCAGGTCTCCTACGAGCAGTACTTC.

The CDR3 DNA reads as TGTGCCAGCAGCTTCCAGGGGCTCAGAACTGAAGCTTTCTTT. Its translation is CASSFQGLRTEAFF. This chain uses TRBV7-8 with TRBJ1-1; D may be TRBD1 (6 bases). There are 14 residues in the CDR3. CDR1 and CDR2 from the germline V gene are SGHVS and FQNEAQ. Trimming removed 3 bases at V and 5 bases at J, with 13 bases between.

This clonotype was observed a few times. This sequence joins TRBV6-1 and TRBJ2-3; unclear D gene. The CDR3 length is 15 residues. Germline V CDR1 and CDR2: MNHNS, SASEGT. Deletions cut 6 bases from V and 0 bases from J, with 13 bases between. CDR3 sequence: CASSERSPSTDTQYF. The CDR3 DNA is TGTGCCAGCAGCGAAAGGTCCCCTAGCACAGATACGCAGTATTTT.

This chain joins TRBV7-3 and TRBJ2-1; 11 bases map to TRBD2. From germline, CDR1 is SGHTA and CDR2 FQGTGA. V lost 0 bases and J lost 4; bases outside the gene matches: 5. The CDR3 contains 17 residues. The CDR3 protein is CASSLTTTSGTYNEQFF. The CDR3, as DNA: TGTGCCAGCAGCTTAACGACGACTAGCGGGACTTACAATGAGCAGTTCTTC.

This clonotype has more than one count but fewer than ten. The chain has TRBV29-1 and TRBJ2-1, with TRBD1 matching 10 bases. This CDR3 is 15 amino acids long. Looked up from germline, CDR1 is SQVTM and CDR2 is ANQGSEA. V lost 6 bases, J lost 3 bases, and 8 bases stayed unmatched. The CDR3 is CSVDPGTGDYNEQFF. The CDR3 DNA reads TGCAGCGTGGATCCTGGGACAGGGGACTACAATGAGCAGTTCTTC.

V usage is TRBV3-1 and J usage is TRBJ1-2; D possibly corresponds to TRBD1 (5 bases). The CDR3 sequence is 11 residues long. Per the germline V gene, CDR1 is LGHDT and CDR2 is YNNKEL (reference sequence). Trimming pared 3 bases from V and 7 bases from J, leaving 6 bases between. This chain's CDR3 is CASSQGLGYTF. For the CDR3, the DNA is TGTGCCAGCAGCCAGGGGCTTGGCTACACCTTC.